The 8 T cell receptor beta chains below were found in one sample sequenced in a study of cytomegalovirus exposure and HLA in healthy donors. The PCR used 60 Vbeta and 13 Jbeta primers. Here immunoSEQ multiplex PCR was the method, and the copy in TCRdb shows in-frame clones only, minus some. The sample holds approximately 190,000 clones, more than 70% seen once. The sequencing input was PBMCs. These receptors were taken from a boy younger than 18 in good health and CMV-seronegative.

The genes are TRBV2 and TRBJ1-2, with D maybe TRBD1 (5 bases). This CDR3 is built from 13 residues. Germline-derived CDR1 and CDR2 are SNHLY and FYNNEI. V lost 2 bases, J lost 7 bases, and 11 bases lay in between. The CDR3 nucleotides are TGTGCCAGCAGTGAACAGGGAACGCGTGGCTACACCTTC. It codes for CASSEQGTRGYTF. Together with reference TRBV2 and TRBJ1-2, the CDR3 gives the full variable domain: EPEVTQTPSHQVTQMGQEVILRCVPISNHLYFYWYRQILGQKVEFLVSFYNNEISEKSEIFDDQFSVERPDGSNFTLKIRSTKLEDSAMYFCASSEQGTRGYTFGSGTRLTVV.

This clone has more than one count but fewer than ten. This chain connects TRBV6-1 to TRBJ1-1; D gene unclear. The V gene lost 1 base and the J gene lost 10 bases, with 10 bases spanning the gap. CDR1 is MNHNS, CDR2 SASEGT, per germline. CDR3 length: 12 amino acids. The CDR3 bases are TGTGCCAGCAGTGAAGTCCCCGCGTCAGCTTTCTTT. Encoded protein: CASSEVPASAFF.

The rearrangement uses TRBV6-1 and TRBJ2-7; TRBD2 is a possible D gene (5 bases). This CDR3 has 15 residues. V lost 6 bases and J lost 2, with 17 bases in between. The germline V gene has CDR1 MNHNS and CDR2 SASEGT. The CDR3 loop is CASRNKGSGTYEQYF. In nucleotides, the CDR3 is TGTGCCAGCAGAAACAAAGGGAGCGGCACCTACGAGCAGTACTTC.

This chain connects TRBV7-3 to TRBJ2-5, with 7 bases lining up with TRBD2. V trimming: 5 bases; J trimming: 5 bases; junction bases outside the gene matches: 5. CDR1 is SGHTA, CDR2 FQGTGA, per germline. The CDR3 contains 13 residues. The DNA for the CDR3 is TGTGCCAGCAGCGATCGGCGGGGGGAGACCCAGTACTTC. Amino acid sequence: CASSDRRGETQYF.

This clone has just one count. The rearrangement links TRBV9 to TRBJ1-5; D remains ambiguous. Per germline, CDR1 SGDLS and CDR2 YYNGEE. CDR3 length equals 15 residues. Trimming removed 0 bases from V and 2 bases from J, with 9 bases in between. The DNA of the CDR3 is TGTGCCAGCAGCGTAGGTTGGAGGGGCAATCAGCCCCAGCATTTT. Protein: CASSVGWRGNQPQHF.

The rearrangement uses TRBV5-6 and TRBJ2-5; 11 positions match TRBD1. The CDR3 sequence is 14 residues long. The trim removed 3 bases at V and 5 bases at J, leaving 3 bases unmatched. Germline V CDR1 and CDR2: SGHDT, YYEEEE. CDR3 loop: CASSSGQGAETQYF. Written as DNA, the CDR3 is TGTGCCAGCAGCTCAGGACAGGGGGCTGAGACCCAGTACTTC. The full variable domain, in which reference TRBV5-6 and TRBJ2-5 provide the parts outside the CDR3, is DAGVTQSPTHLIKTRGQQVTLRCSPKSGHDTVSWYQQALGQGPQFIFQYYEEEERQRGNFPDRFSGHQFPNYSSELNVNALLLGDSALYLCASSSGQGAETQYFGPGTRLLVL.

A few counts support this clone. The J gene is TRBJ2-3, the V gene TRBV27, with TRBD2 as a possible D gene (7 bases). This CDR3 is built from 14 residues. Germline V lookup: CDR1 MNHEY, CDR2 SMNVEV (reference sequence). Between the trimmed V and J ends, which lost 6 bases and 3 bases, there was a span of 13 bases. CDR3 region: CASSRGAWTDTQYF. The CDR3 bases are TGTGCCAGCAGCCGGGGGGCTTGGACAGATACGCAGTATTTT.

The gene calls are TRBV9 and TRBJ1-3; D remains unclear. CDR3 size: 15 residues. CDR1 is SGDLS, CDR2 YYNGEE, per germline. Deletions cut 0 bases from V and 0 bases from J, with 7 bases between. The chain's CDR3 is CASSVVGFSGNTIYF. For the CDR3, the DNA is TGTGCCAGCAGCGTAGTCGGGTTCTCTGGAAACACCATATATTTT.